The next 24 T cell receptor beta chains were all read from a single sample in a study of blood T cell repertoires in COVID-19. The assay was immunoSEQ multiplex PCR, and TCRdb's table has in-frame clones only and misses some. This sample carries around 200,000 clones, roughly 90% of them seen once, and the ten largest clones take 0.62%. The material sequenced was peripheral blood. These receptors all come from a man aged 45-65 years with acute or convalescent COVID-19.

The rearrangement joins TRBV28 to TRBJ1-5; D remains ambiguous. V was shortened by 5 bases and J by 7 bases, with 18 bases between the two germline ends. Per germline, CDR1 MDHEN and CDR2 SYDVKM. This CDR3 contains 15 residues. The CDR3 sequence: CASSRGLGPDQPQHF. In DNA, the CDR3 is TGTGCCAGCAGTCGAGGCTTGGGTCCTGACCAGCCCCAGCATTTT.

The chain employs TRBV28 and TRBJ2-2; 12 bases map to TRBD2. V trimming: 6 bases; J trimming: 0 bases; junction bases outside the gene matches: 8. This CDR3 is 18 amino acids long. CDR1 MDHEN and CDR2 SYDVKM come from the germline V gene. The CDR3 DNA reads TGTGCCAGCAGCAGACAAGGACTAGCGGGATCGAACACCGGGGAGCTGTTTTTT. Translating gives CASSRQGLAGSNTGELFF.

V usage is TRBV20-1 and J usage is TRBJ2-5; a weak D match, TRBD2 (7 bases). Trimming took 3 bases from V and 5 from J, leaving 16 bases between them. The germline V gene has CDR1 DFQATT and CDR2 SNEGSKA (reference sequence). This CDR3 contains 14 residues. CDR3 nucleotides: TGCAGTGCTAGTCGGGGGGCCTCCTCGGAGACCCAGTACTTC. It is translated as CSASRGASSETQYF.

As concerns this clone: Other DNA sequences of this sample code for an identical CDR3. CDR3 in amino acids: CASSETGGENTEAFF. Here the CDR3 DNA reads TGTGCCAGCAGCGAAACAGGGGGCGAGAACACTGAAGCTTTCTTT. The J gene is TRBJ1-1, the V gene TRBV9, with TRBD1 matching 9 bases. The trim removed 3 bases at V and 1 base at J, leaving 4 bases unmatched. Germline values: CDR1 SGDLS, CDR2 YYNGEE. The CDR3 has 15 residues.

The V call is TRBV4-1, the J call TRBJ1-3; D may be TRBD1 (6 bases). Trimming removed 2 bases from V and 0 bases from J, with 14 bases in between. This CDR3 region has 17 residues. The germline CDR1 and CDR2 sequences are MGHRA and YSYEKL. CDR3 sequence reads: CASSQKQGRSSGNTIYF. In DNA form, the CDR3 reads TGCGCCAGCAGCCAAAAACAGGGAAGAAGCTCTGGAAACACCATATATTTT.

This chain joins TRBV29-1 and TRBJ1-5, with a possible D match to TRBD1 (5 bases). V was cut by 4 bases and J by 2 bases, with 12 bases left in between. Germline V gene data show CDR1 as SQVTM and CDR2 as ANQGSEA. The CDR3 has 14 amino acids. In nucleotides, the CDR3 is TGCAGCGTTGGGGAGGGCAGGGGCAATCAGCCCCAGCATTTT. Encoded protein: CSVGEGRGNQPQHF. Complete variable domain (other parts from reference TRBV29-1 and TRBJ1-5): SAVISQKPSRDICQRGTSLTIQCQVDSQVTMMFWYRQQPGQSLTLIATANQGSEATYESGFVIDKFPISRPNLTFSTLTVSNMSPEDSSIYLCSVGEGRGNQPQHFGDGTRLSIL.

The chain's CDR3 is CASSIDLGGTRNYGYTF. The CDR3 nucleotides read TGTGCCAGTAGTATAGATCTAGGGGGAACGCGAAACTATGGCTACACCTTC. The chain couples TRBV19 to TRBJ1-2; TRBD1 might be the D (6 bases). The CDR3 loop spans 17 amino acids. V lost 0 bases and J 2 bases, leaving 16 bases between the germline ends. Germline lookup yields CDR1 LNHDA and CDR2 SQIVND (reference sequence).

The gene calls are TRBV24-1 and TRBJ2-1; TRBD1 aligns across 8 bases. The length of the CDR3 is 15 residues. V was pared by 4 bases and J by 8 bases, with 9 bases of the junction left unmatched. The germline V gene encodes CDR1 KGHDR and CDR2 SFDVKD. CDR3 sequence: CATSERQGAVDEQFF. In DNA form, the CDR3 reads TGTGCCACCAGTGAAAGGCAGGGGGCGGTTGATGAGCAGTTCTTC.

The CDR3 region is CSSDRDTEAFF. In nucleotides, the CDR3 is TGCAGCTCGGACCGGGACACTGAAGCTTTCTTT. The gene calls are TRBV29-1 and TRBJ1-1; D not resolved. Germline V lookup: CDR1 SQVTM, CDR2 ANQGSEA. The CDR3 has 11 residues. Trimming cost V 8 bases and J 3 bases, with 10 bases left between them.

V usage is TRBV6-2 or TRBV6-3 and J usage is TRBJ1-1, with a tentative D call TRBD1 (6 bases). The CDR3 is 15 residues long. V lost 1 base, J lost 1 base, and 10 bases lay in between. Germline V gives CDR1 MNHEY, CDR2 SVGEGT. CDR3 nucleotide sequence: TGTGCCAGCAGTTACTTTGGGACAACGAACACTGAAGCTTTCTTT. This sequence encodes CASSYFGTTNTEAFF.

This clone occurred many times. The J gene is TRBJ1-5, the V gene TRBV6-5, with no clear D. Germline V gene lookup returns CDR1 MNHEY and CDR2 SVGAGI. The length of the CDR3 is 15 residues. Trimming left V 7 bases short and J 1 base short, with 14 bases between. The CDR3 DNA is TGTGCCAGCACAGGCACATTCGTGAGCAATCAGCCCCAGCATTTT. This gives the protein CASTGTFVSNQPQHF.

This chain links TRBV27 with TRBJ2-7; 9 nucleotides match TRBD2. Germline V gene lookup returns CDR1 MNHEY and CDR2 SMNVEV (reference sequence). After removal of 2 bases from V and 1 base from J, the junction contained 9 bases not matched to a gene. The CDR3 runs to 17 residues. CDR3 loop: CASSLGGRDRGSYEQYF. CDR3 DNA sequence: TGTGCCAGCAGTTTAGGCGGGAGGGACCGGGGGTCCTACGAGCAGTACTTC.

This clone was picked up a small number of times. Other DNA sequences in this specimen translate into the identical CDR3. The chain is built from TRBV19 and TRBJ2-5; possible D gene TRBD2, 6 bases. There are 14 residues in the CDR3. Germline CDR1 and CDR2: LNHDA and SQIVND (reference sequence). Trimming pared 2 bases from V and 5 bases from J, leaving 12 bases between. The CDR3 DNA is TGTGCCAGTAGTATACCCGGGACTCGGGAGACCCAGTACTTC. Its protein is CASSIPGTRETQYF.

With regard to this clone: Other DNA sequences of this sample code for an identical CDR3. The chain links TRBV12-3 or TRBV12-4 to TRBJ1-2; 8 bases align to TRBD1. CDR3 length: 13 amino acids. Germline trimming cut 6 bases from V and 4 bases from J; bases unmatched to any gene: 4. This CDR3 reads CASSLQGGYGYTF. The CDR3 coding sequence is TGTGCCAGCAGCTTACAGGGGGGCTATGGCTACACCTTC.

This chain links TRBV7-2 with TRBJ1-4, with a possible D match to TRBD1 (5 bases). The CDR3 spans 16 residues. Germline V gives CDR1 SGHTA, CDR2 FQGNSA. Trimming left V 4 bases short and J 4 bases short, with 16 bases between. The CDR3 nucleotides read TGTGCCAGCAGCTCTAGGGGCCGGGCCGGTAATGAAAAACTGTTTTTT. It translates to CASSSRGRAGNEKLFF.

V usage is TRBV28 and J usage is TRBJ2-1; D may be TRBD2 (6 bases). CDR3 length equals 15 residues. V lost 7 bases and J 9 bases, leaving 22 bases between the germline ends. Germline CDR1 MDHEN, CDR2 SYDVKM. This CDR3 is CASTLPAGRTFEQFF. The CDR3 bases are TGTGCCAGCACCCTGCCAGCAGGGAGGACTTTTGAGCAGTTCTTC. The whole variable domain, filled in from reference TRBV28 and TRBJ2-1, reads DVKVTQSSRYLVKRTGEKVFLECVQDMDHENMFWYRQDPGLGLRLIYFSYDVKMKEKGDIPEGYSVSREKKERFSLILESASTNQTSMYLCASTLPAGRTFEQFFGPGTRLTVL.

The chain is built from TRBV11-2 and TRBJ2-3, with 9 bases identical to TRBD1. The CDR3 length is 17 residues. V lost 2 bases to trimming and J lost 5 bases; unmatched junction nucleotides: 11. The germline gives CDR1 SGHAT, CDR2 FQNNGV. CDR3 in DNA: TGTGCCAGCAGCTTAAACCGTGGGGACAGGGCAGGAGATACGCAGTATTTT. Its protein product is CASSLNRGDRAGDTQYF.

The V and J genes are TRBV4-2 and TRBJ2-4; D possibly corresponds to TRBD2 (7 bases). The CDR3 is 16 amino acids. V shed 0 bases and J shed 3 bases, with 12 bases lying between them. The germline CDR1 and CDR2 sequences are LGHNA and YNFKEQ. The CDR3 spells CASSQDRRGGKNIQYF. Here the CDR3 DNA reads TGTGCCAGCAGCCAAGATCGAAGGGGGGGCAAAAACATTCAGTACTTC.

The chain carries TRBV5-5 and TRBJ1-1, with a weak D call TRBD1 (5 bases). The V and J ends lost 4 bases and 5 bases respectively, with 21 bases between them. The germline V gene has CDR1 SGHKS and CDR2 YYEKEE (reference sequence). The CDR3 is 16 amino acids. The CDR3 region is CASSPVGGTLWTEAFF. Here the CDR3 DNA reads TGTGCCAGCAGCCCCGTTGGGGGGACCCTCTGGACTGAAGCTTTCTTT.

The J gene is TRBJ1-4, the V gene TRBV11-2; D perhaps matches TRBD1 (5 bases). The CDR3 covers 16 residues. From germline, CDR1 is SGHAT and CDR2 FQNNGV. Trimming pared 5 bases from V and 0 bases from J, leaving 13 bases between. The CDR3 loop reads CASSASGGATNEKLFF. The DNA of the CDR3 is TGTGCCAGCAGCGCCTCCGGGGGGGCAACTAATGAAAAACTGTTTTTT.

This clone was observed a few times. As DNA, the CDR3 is TGTGCCAGCAGCCAGGGCAACGGGCAGTACTTC. Its translation is CASSQGNGQYF. The chain combines TRBV4-2 with TRBJ2-7; D not resolved. The V end lost 3 bases, the J end lost 9 bases, and 9 bases lay between the germline ends. Germline V gene lookup returns CDR1 LGHNA and CDR2 YNFKEQ. The CDR3 extends over 11 amino acids.

The chain couples TRBV7-8 to TRBJ2-7, with a possible D match to TRBD1 (6 bases). The CDR3 sequence is 15 residues long. V lost 1 base to trimming and J lost 5 bases, with 15 bases between them. Germline loops: CDR1 SGHVS, CDR2 FQNEAQ. Here the CDR3 DNA reads TGTGCCAGCAGCTTAGGCCCCGGTGGGGGCAACGAGCAGTACGTC. Residues: CASSLGPGGGNEQYV.

This clone is categorized as medium-sized. The chain joins TRBV5-1 to TRBJ2-5, with 9 nucleotides matching TRBD1. The germline gives CDR1 SGHRS, CDR2 YFSETQ. Unmatched junction bases numbered 15, after V lost 4 bases and J lost 2 bases. The CDR3 is 18 amino acids. The CDR3 coding sequence is TGCGCCAGCAGCATAACCGGGACAGGGATTGGGGAACAAGAGACCCAGTACTTC. Its translation: CASSITGTGIGEQETQYF.

V and J are TRBV2 and TRBJ2-7; the D is unclear. Trimming pared 5 bases from V and 4 bases from J, leaving 3 bases between. This CDR3 is built from 10 residues. From germline, CDR1 is SNHLY and CDR2 FYNNEI. The CDR3 is CASSQYEQYF. CDR3 in DNA: TGTGCCAGCAGTCAATACGAGCAGTACTTC. The full variable domain, rest sourced from reference TRBV2 and TRBJ2-7, is EPEVTQTPSHQVTQMGQEVILRCVPISNHLYFYWYRQILGQKVEFLVSFYNNEISEKSEIFDDQFSVERPDGSNFTLKIRSTKLEDSAMYFCASSQYEQYFGPGTRLTVT.